This T cell receptor (beta chain) was profiled in a study of shared clonotypes between healthy human individuals. Findings and caveats of the study: The represented genetic and exposure-history diversity was limited by the small number of donors.

Sequencing was performed with immunoSEQ multiplex PCR; in TCRdb, only in-frame clones are kept and a portion is missing. The sample shows more than 900,000 clones, 75% to 80% of them seen only once. The table lists this clone with a few counts. Its antigen is unidentified. Trimming cost V 3 bases and J 6 bases; bases outside gene matches: 10. CDR3 length: 15 amino acids. Per the germline V gene, CDR1 is KGHSH and CDR2 is LQKENI. The authors divided CD4+ cells into CD45RA+ naive and CD45RA-negative memory subsets. The sequenced sample was memory CD4+ T cells from PBMCs. Sample subset: CD45RA-negative fraction. The sequence derives from a man aged 18 to 30 in good health. Some clones in this sample may be carry-over from other donors' samples. The chain combines TRBV18 with TRBJ2-7; TRBD2 matches 8 bases. This CDR3 reads CASSPTGGGAAEQYF. CDR3 bases: TGTGCCAGCTCACCCACCGGGGGGGGAGCGGCCGAGCAGTACTTC.